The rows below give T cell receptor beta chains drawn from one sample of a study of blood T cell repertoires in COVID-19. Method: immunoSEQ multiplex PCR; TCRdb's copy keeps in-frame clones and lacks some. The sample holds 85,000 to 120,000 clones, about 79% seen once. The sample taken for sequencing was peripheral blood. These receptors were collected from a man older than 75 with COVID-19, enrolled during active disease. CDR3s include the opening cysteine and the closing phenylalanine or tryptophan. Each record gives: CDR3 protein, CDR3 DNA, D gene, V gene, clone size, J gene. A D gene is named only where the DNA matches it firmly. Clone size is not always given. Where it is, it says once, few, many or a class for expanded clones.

cdr3_aa: CASSEGLAGVSLVEDEQYF; cdr3_nt: TGTGCCAGCAGCGAGGGACTAGCGGGAGTCTCCTTAGTAGAAGATGAGCAGTACTTC; d_call: TRBD2; v_call: TRBV2; clone_size: NA; j_call: TRBJ2-7
cdr3_aa: CASSWSGTSGRYEQYF; cdr3_nt: TGTGCCAGCAGCTGGTCCGGGACTAGCGGGCGCTACGAGCAGTACTTC; d_call: TRBD2; v_call: TRBV28; clone_size: many; j_call: TRBJ2-7
cdr3_aa: CASSLYSGGDNEQFF; cdr3_nt: TGTGCCAGCAGCTTGTATTCCGGGGGAGACAATGAGCAGTTCTTC; d_call: NA; v_call: TRBV7-3; clone_size: NA; j_call: TRBJ2-1
cdr3_aa: CASSLAQETQYF; cdr3_nt: TGCGCCAGCAGCCTGGCGCAAGAGACCCAGTACTTC; d_call: NA; v_call: TRBV5-1; clone_size: NA; j_call: TRBJ2-5
cdr3_aa: CASSPPLGSVGNTIYF; cdr3_nt: TGTGCCAGCTCACCACCTCTCGGGTCTGTTGGAAACACCATATATTTT; d_call: NA; v_call: TRBV18; clone_size: NA; j_call: TRBJ1-3
cdr3_aa: CASRVLGPANTEAFF; cdr3_nt: TGTGCCAGTAGGGTTCTGGGCCCCGCAAACACTGAAGCTTTCTTT; d_call: NA; v_call: TRBV19; clone_size: NA; j_call: TRBJ1-1
cdr3_aa: CASSHLGRGHQETQYF; cdr3_nt: TGCGCCAGCAGCCACCTGGGAAGGGGGCATCAAGAGACCCAGTACTTC; d_call: TRBD1; v_call: TRBV4-1; clone_size: NA; j_call: TRBJ2-5
cdr3_aa: CASSYHPGQANEQFF; cdr3_nt: TGCGCCAGCAGCTACCATCCGGGACAGGCGAATGAGCAGTTCTTC; d_call: TRBD1; v_call: TRBV5-1; clone_size: NA; j_call: TRBJ2-1
cdr3_aa: CASIRGVGGGTDTQYF; cdr3_nt: TGTGCCAGCATTCGGGGAGTCGGCGGAGGCACAGATACGCAGTATTTT; d_call: NA; v_call: TRBV9; clone_size: once; j_call: TRBJ2-3
cdr3_aa: CASSKRGHTDTQYF; cdr3_nt: TGTGCCAGCAGCAAAAGGGGACACACAGATACGCAGTATTTT; d_call: NA; v_call: TRBV5-4; clone_size: NA; j_call: TRBJ2-3
cdr3_aa: CASGSGSGQEPQHF; cdr3_nt: TGTGCCAGCGGTTCGGGATCGGGTCAAGAGCCCCAGCATTTT; d_call: NA; v_call: TRBV6-5; clone_size: medium-sized; j_call: TRBJ1-5
cdr3_aa: CASSYSALTGAIQETQYF; cdr3_nt: TGTGCCAGCAGTTATTCTGCCTTGACAGGGGCTATCCAAGAGACCCAGTACTTC; d_call: TRBD1; v_call: TRBV6-2/TRBV6-3; clone_size: NA; j_call: TRBJ2-5
cdr3_aa: CAISEFVSGIDNEQFF; cdr3_nt: TGTGCCATCAGTGAATTTGTTAGCGGGATTGACAATGAGCAGTTCTTC; d_call: TRBD2; v_call: TRBV10-3; clone_size: NA; j_call: TRBJ2-1
cdr3_aa: CASSYWASYEQFF; cdr3_nt: TGTGCCAGCAGTTACTGGGCATCGTATGAGCAGTTCTTC; d_call: NA; v_call: TRBV6-2/TRBV6-3; clone_size: NA; j_call: TRBJ2-1
cdr3_aa: CASSRGDGEQYF; cdr3_nt: TGTGCCAGCAGCCGGGGGGACGGCGAGCAGTACTTC; d_call: NA; v_call: TRBV3-1/TRBV3-2; clone_size: NA; j_call: TRBJ2-7
cdr3_aa: CASHDVGSIGGNNEQFF; cdr3_nt: TGTGCCAGCCACGATGTTGGGAGCATAGGGGGTAACAATGAGCAGTTCTTC; d_call: NA; v_call: TRBV27; clone_size: NA; j_call: TRBJ2-1
cdr3_aa: CASSRDNSNTGELFF; cdr3_nt: TGCGCCAGCAGCCGGGACAACTCGAACACCGGGGAGCTGTTTTTT; d_call: NA; v_call: TRBV5-1; clone_size: NA; j_call: TRBJ2-2
cdr3_aa: CAWSVPGGWGNTEAFF; cdr3_nt: TGTGCCTGGAGTGTCCCAGGGGGCTGGGGGAACACTGAAGCTTTCTTT; d_call: TRBD1; v_call: TRBV30; clone_size: NA; j_call: TRBJ1-1
cdr3_aa: CASSLRGLAGGLNEQFF; cdr3_nt: TGCGCCAGCAGCTTGCGAGGACTAGCGGGAGGGCTCAATGAGCAGTTCTTC; d_call: TRBD2; v_call: TRBV5-1; clone_size: NA; j_call: TRBJ2-1
cdr3_aa: CAIQTGGYGYTF; cdr3_nt: TGTGCCATCCAGACGGGGGGGTATGGCTACACCTTC; d_call: NA; v_call: TRBV10-3; clone_size: NA; j_call: TRBJ1-2
cdr3_aa: CASRFLAFTYEQYF; cdr3_nt: TGTGCCAGCAGGTTCCTAGCGTTTACCTACGAGCAGTACTTC; d_call: NA; v_call: TRBV25-1; clone_size: NA; j_call: TRBJ2-7
cdr3_aa: CASSLYSADTQYF; cdr3_nt: TGTGCCAGCAGTTTATATTCAGCGGATACGCAGTATTTT; d_call: NA; v_call: TRBV28; clone_size: NA; j_call: TRBJ2-3
cdr3_aa: CASSPRSGRTGYNEQFF; cdr3_nt: TGTGCCAGCAGCCCCCGGTCGGGTAGGACAGGGTACAATGAGCAGTTCTTC; d_call: TRBD1; v_call: TRBV7-9; clone_size: NA; j_call: TRBJ2-1
cdr3_aa: CASSLAGQDGYTF; cdr3_nt: TGTGCCAGCAGTTTGGCAGGCCAAGATGGCTACACCTTC; d_call: NA; v_call: TRBV28; clone_size: NA; j_call: TRBJ1-2
cdr3_aa: CSVDGYRGIHNEQFF; cdr3_nt: TGCAGCGTTGATGGGTATAGGGGAATACACAATGAGCAGTTCTTC; d_call: NA; v_call: TRBV29-1; clone_size: few; j_call: TRBJ2-1
cdr3_aa: CASSSGQASGNTIYF; cdr3_nt: TGCGCCAGCAGCTCCGGACAAGCCTCTGGAAACACCATATATTTT; d_call: NA; v_call: TRBV5-1; clone_size: NA; j_call: TRBJ1-3
cdr3_aa: CASSPATSGRPDTQYF; cdr3_nt: TGCGCCAGCAGCCCCGCGACTAGCGGGAGGCCGGATACGCAGTATTTT; d_call: TRBD2; v_call: TRBV5-1; clone_size: NA; j_call: TRBJ2-3
cdr3_aa: CASSEESGMSTEAFF; cdr3_nt: TGTGCCAGCAGTGAGGAGAGCGGGATGAGTACTGAAGCTTTCTTT; d_call: NA; v_call: TRBV2; clone_size: NA; j_call: TRBJ1-1
cdr3_aa: CASSVGDNEQFF; cdr3_nt: TGTGCCAGCAGCGTAGGAGACAATGAGCAGTTCTTC; d_call: NA; v_call: TRBV9; clone_size: once; j_call: TRBJ2-1
cdr3_aa: CATSDRDRDVDQPQHF; cdr3_nt: TGTGCCACCAGTGATCGGGACAGGGACGTGGATCAGCCCCAGCATTTT; d_call: TRBD1; v_call: TRBV24-1; clone_size: few; j_call: TRBJ1-5
cdr3_aa: CAWSENRGQGYTF; cdr3_nt: TGTGCCTGGAGTGAGAACAGGGGGCAAGGCTACACCTTC; d_call: TRBD1; v_call: TRBV30; clone_size: once; j_call: TRBJ1-2